Listed here is a single TCR beta chain. Its target is unknown. The germline V gene has CDR1 MGHRA and CDR2 YSYEKL. CDR3 length: 14 residues. V gave up 1 base and J gave up 2 bases, with 6 bases separating them. TCRdb independently ran MiXCR on the 5' RACE reads; one entry per CDR3 protein. Counted here are tens of thousands of distinct CDR3 sequences, about 23% occurring once; the ten biggest clones make up under 45%. The sample is drawn from a study of T-cell memory formation after mild COVID-19. Findings of the study overall: Mostly located in CM and EM were contracting CD4+ clones, with contracting CD8+ clones located in EMRA. Clones contracting day 15 to 85 were balanced CD4/CD8; later expanders leaned CD4+. Researchers found some responding clones in pre-infection memory, a sign that cross-reactive memory joined.

The sequence was collected from a young man who had mild COVID-19 (a few samples of this study predate the infection). Cell type and time point are not known. This sequence joins TRBV4-1 and TRBJ1-5; D gene uncertain. Sequencing input: PBMCs or a T cell subset sorted from them (not recorded which). In DNA, the CDR3 is TGCGCCAGCAGCCAAGCGAGGGGCAATCAGCCCCAGCATTTT. Protein sequence: CASSQARGNQPQHF.